The T cell receptor beta chain under discussion was sequenced for a study of OX40 agonist ivuxolimab in advanced cancers. Study results and caveats: Researchers did not establish what antigens the expanded peripheral T cells target.

The CDR3 is made up of 17 amino acids. V was pared by 5 bases and J by 0 bases, with 19 bases between. In germline, CDR1 is SGHVS, CDR2 FNYEAQ. As concerns this clone: Antigen specificity is unknown.

Baseline, cycle 4 day 1, and cycle 7 day 1 were the blood sampling points. Clones were sequenced by immunoSEQ multiplex PCR, and TCRdb holds only the in-frame ones, with some missing. The sample holds about 28,000 clones, about four fifths seen once. This specimen consisted of CD4+ or CD8+ T cells sorted from blood, obtained in a trial of the OX40 agonist ivuxolimab. The source of this sequence is an adult with an advanced solid tumor such as melanoma, head and neck, liver or kidney cancer. The chain links TRBV7-6 to TRBJ1-1, with D possibly matching TRBD1 (5 bases). CDR3 in amino acids: CASSAGRGWEVNTEAFF. The CDR3 region has the DNA TGTGCCAGCAGCGCGGGGCGTGGGTGGGAGGTGAACACTGAAGCTTTCTTT.